Included here is one TCR beta chain sequence, with context. The record originates from a study of CD8 T cells in Susac syndrome. With random hexamers, roughly 0.45 to 1 ug RNA was reverse transcribed. TCRdb redid the calling of the immunoSEQ multiplex PCR reads with MiXCR, one entry per CDR3 protein. The repertoire holds under 200,000 distinct CDR3 sequences, 90% to 95% seen once, with approximately 0.073% in the top ten. Germline V gene lookup returns CDR1 KGHDR and CDR2 SFDVKD. This CDR3 has 16 amino acids. J lost 4 bases, V lost 1 base, and 3 bases had no gene match. The rearrangement links TRBV24-1 to TRBJ2-2, with 9 bases matching TRBD2. This sequence was found in a human donor in good health. The source material was CD4+ T cells from PBMCs. In DNA, the CDR3 is TGTGCCACCAGTGATTTAGCGGGAGGTGGCACCGGGGAGCTGTTTTTT. Its translation is CATSDLAGGGTGELFF.